The T cell receptor beta chain described here comes from a study of memory CD4+ T cells and cytomegalovirus serostatus. Study-wide background: Of the healthy Belgian adults, several were CMV seropositive and fewer than 30 seronegative.

Single viable CD3+CD4+CD8-CD45RO+ cells were sorted as the memory CD4+ T cells. CDR1 and CDR2 (germline): KGHSH, LQKENI. V lost 9 bases, J lost 4 bases, and 15 bases lay in between. The length of the CDR3 is 13 residues. Data came from immunoSEQ multiplex PCR; TCRdb stores just in-frame clones and leaves some out. The sample shows about 53,000 clones, 81% of them seen only once. The rearrangement uses TRBV18 and TRBJ1-1; no reliable D call. The sequence derives from an adult in good health and CMV-seronegative. Input material: memory CD4+ T cells from blood. The CDR3 coding sequence is TGTGCCAGTTGGGCCCTAGGCGGCACTGAAGCTTTCTTT. Its protein is CASWALGGTEAFF.